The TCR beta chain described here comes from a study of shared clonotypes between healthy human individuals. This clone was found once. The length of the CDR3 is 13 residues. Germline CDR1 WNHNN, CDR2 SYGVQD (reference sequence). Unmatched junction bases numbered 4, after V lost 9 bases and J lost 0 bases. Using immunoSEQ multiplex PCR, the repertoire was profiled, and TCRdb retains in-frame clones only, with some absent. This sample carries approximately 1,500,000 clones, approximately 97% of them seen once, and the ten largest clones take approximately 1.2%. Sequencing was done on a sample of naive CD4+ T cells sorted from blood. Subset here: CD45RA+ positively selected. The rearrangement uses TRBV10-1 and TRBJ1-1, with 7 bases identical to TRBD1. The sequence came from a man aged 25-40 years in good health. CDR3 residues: CASQDRMNTEAFF. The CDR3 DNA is TGCGCCAGTCAGGACAGGATGAACACTGAAGCTTTCTTT.